The clone carrying this TCR beta chain appeared once. Antigen specificity is unknown. The CDR3 is 14 residues long. Looked up from germline, CDR1 is SEHNR and CDR2 is FQNEAQ (reference sequence). V lost 3 bases and J lost 0, with 8 bases in between. These data are taken from a study of immune evolution from preneoplasia to lung adenocarcinoma. Points from the study as a whole: Clonality was highest in normal lung, lower in later-stage lesions apparently.

Sequenced by immunoSEQ multiplex PCR; TCRdb stores in-frame clones only, minus some. Of 30,000 to 45,000 clones listed, roughly 74% are singletons. The origin of this receptor is a person in their sixties with lung adenocarcinoma. The specimen sequenced was FFPE invasive lung adenocarcinoma tissue. The chain uses TRBV7-9 and TRBJ1-1; a possible D gene is TRBD1 (5 bases). The chain's CDR3 is CASSFTGMNTEAFF. CDR3 nucleotide sequence: TGTGCCAGCAGCTTCACAGGAATGAACACTGAAGCTTTCTTT. Supplemented by reference TRBV7-9 and TRBJ1-1, the full variable domain reads DTGVSQNPRHKITKRGQNVTFRCDPISEHNRLYWYRQTLGQGPEFLTYFQNEAQLEKSRLLSDRFSAERPKGSFSTLEIQRTEQGDSAMYLCASSFTGMNTEAFFGQGTRLTVV.